This TCR beta chain is drawn from a study of blood T cell repertoires in COVID-19. Generated by immunoSEQ multiplex PCR, the TCRdb table keeps only in-frame clones and is missing some. This table holds tens of thousands of clones, around 74% found once. Germline values: CDR1 GTSNPN, CDR2 SVGIG (reference sequence). V was cut by 0 bases and J by 8 bases, with 23 bases left in between. The CDR3 sequence is 17 residues long. This clone was counted once. The specimen sequenced was peripheral blood. The rearrangement uses TRBV30 and TRBJ2-1; weak D call: TRBD2 (6 bases). The receptor was isolated from a man between 65 and 85 years old with COVID-19, enrolled during active disease. CDR3 in DNA: TGTGCCTGGAGTGTTAAGCTGGGGGGACTTCCCACCGATGAGCAGTTCTTC. It is translated as CAWSVKLGGLPTDEQFF.